This TCR beta chain is drawn from a study of shared clonotypes between healthy human individuals. Germline lookup yields CDR1 MDHEN and CDR2 SYDVKM. The CDR3 consists of 17 residues. V shed 5 bases and J shed 1 base, with 20 bases lying between them. The authors distributed each subset's genomic DNA evenly over several immunoSEQ plates. Profiled with immunoSEQ multiplex PCR; TCRdb holds only in-frame clones, not every one. The sample lists 550,000 to 800,000 clones; about 74% were seen once. J is TRBJ1-2 and V is TRBV28, with D tentatively TRBD1 (5 bases). The material sequenced was memory CD4+ T cells sorted from blood. Subset meaning: CD45RA-negative fraction. The source is a woman aged 25 to 45 in good health. For the CDR3, the DNA is TGTGCCAGCAGTGCAGACTCCCGGGGCCAGATTAACTATGGCTACACCTTC. Amino acid sequence: CASSADSRGQINYGYTF.